This TCR beta chain was captured in a study of control samples from healthy donors and cancer patients. Only in-frame clones appear in the TCRdb table, and some are missing; sequencing was by immunoSEQ multiplex PCR. Among roughly 170,000 clones listed, 93% were seen once. Trimming took 6 bases from V and 6 from J; bases not matched to a gene: 13. The germline CDR1 and CDR2 sequences are SGHAT and FQNNGV. The CDR3 covers 16 residues. The rearrangement links TRBV11-2 to TRBJ2-7; 11 nucleotides agree with TRBD2. The sequencing input was blood. This TCR was sampled from a woman in her sixties or seventies in good health. CDR3 sequence: CASRPVRRSGGGEQYF. The CDR3 DNA sequence: TGTGCCAGCAGACCAGTACGACGTAGCGGGGGGGGCGAGCAGTACTTC.